A selection of T cell receptor beta chains follows, all from one sample in a study of T cell responses to AZD1222 COVID-19 vaccine. The method was immunoSEQ multiplex PCR; TCRdb's version includes in-frame clones alone and lacks a portion of them. This sample has about 140,000 clones; approximately 90% occur once, and the top ten carry approximately 1.2%. Material: peripheral blood, obtained 28 days after the second AZD1222 dose. All receptors come from an adult who received the AZD1222 COVID-19 vaccine. Both conserved end residues are part of each CDR3. A D gene is named only where the DNA matches it firmly. Some rows mark clone size as missing; the rest say once, few, many or name a class of expanded clone.

. TRBJ2-3 . TRBV7-2 TGTGCCAGCAGCTCTTTGAGCGGAGATACGCAGTATTTT CASSSLSGDTQYF
. TRBJ1-3 . TRBV28 TGTGCCAGCAGTTTATCGCCCCCCTCTGGAAACACCATATATTTT CASSLSPPSGNTIYF
TRBD2 TRBJ2-2 . TRBV7-9 TGTGTCGTTAGTGGGAGGACTAGCGTTTCTCCCGGGGAGCTGTTTTTT CVVSGRTSVSPGELFF
TRBD1 TRBJ2-5 . TRBV23-1 TGCGCCAGGAGGACAGGGAGATCGAAGGAAGAGACCCAGTACTTC CARRTGRSKEETQYF
TRBD1 TRBJ1-2 . TRBV18 TGTGCCAGCTCACCTCCCAGGACAGGGAGCTATGGCTACACCTTC CASSPPRTGSYGYTF
. TRBJ2-2 . TRBV19 TGTGCCAGTAGGGTCCTTATGGGCGGGGAGCTGTTTTTT CASRVLMGGELFF
. TRBJ2-7 . TRBV20-1 TGCAGTGCTAGTTATTGGGGGAAAAGCTACGAGCAGTACTTC CSASYWGKSYEQYF
. TRBJ1-2 . TRBV5-1 TGCGCCAGCAGCTTGGACGGGAAAAGTGGCTACACCTTC CASSLDGKSGYTF
. TRBJ1-4 . TRBV6-4 TGTGCCAGCAGTGTTAGCGAAAAACTGTTTTTT CASSVSEKLFF
TRBD1 TRBJ2-2 . TRBV29-1 TGCAGAGGTACAGGGGGGTACACCGGGGAGCTGTTTTTT CRGTGGYTGELFF
TRBD1 TRBJ1-4 . TRBV4-3 TGCGCCAGCAGCCAAGAAAGGACAGGGCGGGGGGAAAAACTGTTTTTT CASSQERTGRGEKLFF
. TRBJ2-7 . TRBV13 TGTGCCAGCAGCATAGACAGAAGCGAGCAGTACTTC CASSIDRSEQYF
TRBD1 TRBJ1-2 . TRBV15 TGTGCCACCAGCAGAGACCGGGACAGACACTATGGCTACACCTTC CATSRDRDRHYGYTF
. TRBJ1-2 . TRBV14 TGTGCCAGCAGCCAAGGGGTGCGGAGGGGTGGCTACACCTTC CASSQGVRRGGYTF
. TRBJ1-6 . TRBV27 TGTGCCAGCAGTTTTTTTGATTCACCCCTCCACTTT CASSFFDSPLHF
. TRBJ1-1 few TRBV18 TGTGCCAGCTCACCACCGTCCAGGTTGGACACTGAAGCTTTCTTT CASSPPSRLDTEAFF
. TRBJ2-2 once TRBV6-2/TRBV6-3 TGTGCCAGCAGTTCTGGGTTCACCGGGGAGCTGTTTTTT CASSSGFTGELFF
. TRBJ2-1 . TRBV27 TGTGCCAGCAGGTGGTTAGGAACGGACGAATTTGGTGAGCAGTTCTTC CASRWLGTDEFGEQFF
. TRBJ2-5 . TRBV6-1 TGTGCCAGCAGTGAGCAGCCAGGGGCCCAAGAGACCCAGTACTTC CASSEQPGAQETQYF
TRBD1 TRBJ1-2 once TRBV5-1 TGCGCCAGCAGCCTGGGACAGAACTATGGCTACACCTTC CASSLGQNYGYTF
. TRBJ2-1 . TRBV5-1 TGCGCCAGCAGCCTCCAAGAACAGGGTCTTCAGTTCTTC CASSLQEQGLQFF
. TRBJ1-5 . TRBV19 TGTGCCAGTAGTATTGACAGTAGCAATCAGCCCCAGCATTTT CASSIDSSNQPQHF
. TRBJ1-6 . TRBV6-5 TGTGCCAGCAGTTTGGGCAGTAATTCACCCCTCCACTTT CASSLGSNSPLHF
. TRBJ1-1 . TRBV27 TGTGCCAGCAGTTTATTGGCCTTTACGAACACTGAAGCTTTCTTT CASSLLAFTNTEAFF
. TRBJ2-5 . TRBV18 TGTGCCAGCTCACCTGTGACCCAAGAGACCCAGTACTTC CASSPVTQETQYF
. TRBJ2-5 . TRBV7-2 TGTGCCAGCAGCTTAGTCCGGGACCACTACCAAGAGACCCAGTACTTC CASSLVRDHYQETQYF
. TRBJ1-1 . TRBV19 TGTGCCAGTAGTATTTTACGAGAGATGAACACTGAAGCTTTCTTT CASSILREMNTEAFF
. TRBJ2-7 . TRBV19 TGTGCCAGTACCCATTCACAGGGCTCCTACGAGCAGTACTTC CASTHSQGSYEQYF
TRBD2 TRBJ2-3 . TRBV7-2 TGTGCCAGCAGCTTAGTAGCGGGGGAGACCAATACGCAGTATTTT CASSLVAGETNTQYF
. TRBJ2-2 . TRBV5-4 TGTGCCAGCAGCTCTCAGAACACCGGGGAGCTGTTTTTT CASSSQNTGELFF
TRBD1 TRBJ1-4 . TRBV27 TGTGCCAGCAGTTTCTTGGGACAGCCAATTACTAATGAAAAACTGTTTTTT CASSFLGQPITNEKLFF
TRBD1 TRBJ1-1 . TRBV2 TGTGCCAGCAGAGACAGGGGGAACACTGAAGCTTTCTTT CASRDRGNTEAFF
. TRBJ1-6 . TRBV3-1/TRBV3-2 TGTGCCAGCAGCCAAGATCGGGGATTTCATAATTCACCCCTCCACTTT CASSQDRGFHNSPLHF
. TRBJ1-3 . TRBV27 TGTGCCAGCAGCGTTGACAGGAACTCTGGAAACACCATATATTTT CASSVDRNSGNTIYF
TRBD2 TRBJ2-1 . TRBV9 TGTGCCAGCAGCCCCGGGACTAGCGGGGCCAATGAGCAGTTCTTC CASSPGTSGANEQFF
. TRBJ1-2 . TRBV15 TGTGCCACCAGCAGAGGACCCCAGGGAGGAGGCTACACCTTC CATSRGPQGGGYTF
TRBD1 TRBJ1-1 . TRBV7-2 TGTGCCAGCAGCTTTCAGGGGGGGGACACTGAAGCTTTCTTT CASSFQGGDTEAFF
TRBD1 TRBJ1-2 . TRBV12-3/TRBV12-4 TGTGCCAGCAGCCCCGGGACAGGGGTTGGCTACACCTTC CASSPGTGVGYTF
. TRBJ2-7 . TRBV11-2 TGTGCCACCTCCTTCGGAACCGGGGACTACGAGCAGTACTTC CATSFGTGDYEQYF
TRBD1 TRBJ1-1 . TRBV19 TGTGCCAGTGCAAGGACAGGGAAAGCTTTCTTT CASARTGKAFF
. TRBJ2-1 . TRBV7-9 TGTGCCAGCAGCCGTCTTGGGGGGACGACGAGAAACCGCAATGAGCAGTTCTTC CASSRLGGTTRNRNEQFF
. TRBJ1-1 . TRBV9 TGTGCCAGCAGCGCCCGCCAGGAGAACACTGAAGCTTTCTTT CASSARQENTEAFF
. TRBJ1-2 . TRBV6-1 TGTGCCAGCAGTTTCACCAGGGCTAGCGGGGGCTACACCTTC CASSFTRASGGYTF
. TRBJ1-4 . TRBV3-1/TRBV3-2 TGTGCCAGCAGCCAAGCGAAGGACGGAAATGAAAAACTGTTTTTT CASSQAKDGNEKLFF
. TRBJ1-2 . TRBV13 TGTGCCAGCAGCTTACGATCTACTGCGTACACCTCCGGGATCCCCTTC CASSLRSTAYTSGIPF
TRBD1 TRBJ1-4 . TRBV5-1 TGCGCCAGCAGCTTGGCGGTCGGGACAGGGGATGAAAAACTGTTTTTT CASSLAVGTGDEKLFF
. TRBJ1-1 . TRBV28 TGTGCCAGCAGTCTTCCCAGGGAGAACACTGAAGCTTTCTTT CASSLPRENTEAFF
TRBD1 TRBJ2-2 . TRBV9 TGTGCCAGCAGCCTCCGGACAGGGAGGAACACCGGGGAGCTGTTTTTT CASSLRTGRNTGELFF
. TRBJ1-2 . TRBV20-1 TGCAGTGCTAGAGATTCCCGGAGGTACACCTTC CSARDSRRYTF
. TRBJ1-2 . TRBV6-2/TRBV6-3 TGTGCCAGCAGTCATCAACAGGGACTTCAAACCTTC CASSHQQGLQTF
TRBD1 TRBJ2-1 once TRBV4-1 TGCGCCAGCAGCCAAGAGGGGACAGGGGCCGAGGTGAATGAGCAGTTCTTC CASSQEGTGAEVNEQFF
. TRBJ1-5 . TRBV28 TGTGCCAGCAGTTTGGGGACTCAGCCCCAGCATTTT CASSLGTQPQHF
. TRBJ1-1 . TRBV19 TGTGCCAGTACGGTTTATCGGGAATTGGACACTGAAGCTTTCTTT CASTVYRELDTEAFF
. TRBJ1-1 . TRBV7-2 TGTGCCAGCAGCTTAGTAGGAGGTATGGATGAAGCTTTCTTT CASSLVGGMDEAFF
. TRBJ1-5 once TRBV3-1/TRBV3-2 TGTGCCAGCAGCCAAGAGCATCAGCCCCAGCATTTT CASSQEHQPQHF
TRBD1 TRBJ2-6 . TRBV5-1 TGCGCCAGCAGCGAACAGGGGGCTTCTGGGGCCAACGTCCTGACTTTC CASSEQGASGANVLTF
. TRBJ2-3 . TRBV3-1/TRBV3-2 TGTGCCAGCAGCCAAGATACTTCCACAGATACGCAGTATTTT CASSQDTSTDTQYF
. TRBJ2-3 once TRBV7-6 TGTGCCAGCAGCTTCCAATACGGGGATACGCAGTATTTT CASSFQYGDTQYF
TRBD2 TRBJ2-1 . TRBV13 TGTGCCAGCAGCTCGGGACTAGCGGGAGCAGGGCCGAGCGGGTTTTTTTCCAATGAGCAGTTCTTC CASSSGLAGAGPSGFFSNEQFF